Below are 6 T cell receptor beta chains sequenced from a single sample in a study of cytomegalovirus exposure and HLA in healthy donors. The assay was immunoSEQ multiplex PCR, and TCRdb's table has in-frame clones only and misses some. The table records about 44,000 clones, approximately 94% of them present only once. Material: PBMCs. These receptors originate from a woman under 30 in good health and CMV-seronegative.

V gene TRBV7-9 combines with J gene TRBJ1-5; D is uncertain. Trimming left V 6 bases short and J 0 bases short, with 6 bases between. The germline CDR1 and CDR2 sequences are SEHNR and FQNEAQ (reference sequence). This CDR3 is built from 13 residues. CDR3 DNA: TGTGCCAGCAGTTACTATAGCAATCAGCCCCAGCATTTT. Residues: CASSYYSNQPQHF.

This chain links TRBV6-1 with TRBJ2-3; TRBD2 aligns across 13 bases. V lost 2 bases, J lost 4 bases, and 3 bases stayed unmatched. The CDR3 is 16 residues long. The germline V gene has CDR1 MNHNS and CDR2 SASEGT. The CDR3 loop reads CASSETSGGAPDTQYF. The CDR3 DNA reads as TGTGCCAGCAGTGAAACTAGCGGGGGGGCCCCAGATACGCAGTATTTT.

The chain recombines TRBV9 with TRBJ2-1; TRBD2 agrees at 16 bases. From germline, CDR1 is SGDLS and CDR2 YYNGEE. The V gene end was trimmed by 3 bases and the J gene end by 13 bases; junction bases not matched to a gene: 10. The CDR3 consists of 16 residues. CDR3 amino acids: CASSAPGLAGGNSQFF. Here the CDR3 DNA reads TGTGCCAGCAGCGCACCGGGACTAGCGGGAGGGAACTCACAGTTCTTC.

The chain recombines TRBV9 with TRBJ2-1, with D maybe TRBD1 (5 bases). The ends were cut back, 0 bases at V and 16 bases at J, with 14 bases in the middle. Per the germline V gene, CDR1 is SGDLS and CDR2 is YYNGEE. This CDR3 region has 12 residues. Written as DNA, the CDR3 is TGTGCCAGCAGCGTAGTCCAGGGCTCTCCCTTCTTC. Translated: CASSVVQGSPFF.

This rearrangement joins TRBV2 to TRBJ2-6, with 7 bases matching TRBD1. V was clipped by 1 base and J by 1 base; unmatched bases: 4. The CDR3 length is 17 residues. Germline values: CDR1 SNHLY, CDR2 FYNNEI. The CDR3 coding sequence is TGTGCCAGCAGTGAAGGACAGGGTGGGTCTGGGGCCAACGTCCTGACTTTC. This encodes CASSEGQGGSGANVLTF. Filled out from reference TRBV2 and TRBJ2-6, the complete variable domain reads EPEVTQTPSHQVTQMGQEVILRCVPISNHLYFYWYRQILGQKVEFLVSFYNNEISEKSEIFDDQFSVERPDGSNFTLKIRSTKLEDSAMYFCASSEGQGGSGANVLTFGAGSRLTVL.

The CDR3 region has the DNA TGCAGCACGACGGGGGGACCTAACACTGAAGCTTTCTTT. Its translation is CSTTGGPNTEAFF. The gene calls are TRBV29-1 and TRBJ1-1; the D gene is possibly TRBD1 (5 bases). The CDR3 runs to 13 residues. The germline CDR1 and CDR2 sequences are SQVTM and ANQGSEA. V lost 8 bases to trimming and J lost 2 bases, with 15 bases between them.